This T cell receptor (beta chain) is drawn from a study of T-cell reconstitution after alpha-beta-depleted transplantation in children. V was shortened by 0 bases and J by 1 base, with 11 bases between the two germline ends. The V gene's germline CDR1 is LGHNA and CDR2 YSLEER. This CDR3 has 16 residues. The TCRbeta library was prepared with unique molecular identifiers. TCRdb redid the calling of the PCR reads with MiXCR, one entry per CDR3 protein. The sample has about 400,000 distinct CDR3 sequences, about an eighth seen once. The sample consisted of PBMCs, taken from the stem cell graft. This sequence was found in a human donor who donated a stem cell graft to a child with Fanconi anemia. The rearrangement joins TRBV4-3 to TRBJ2-3; D is tentatively TRBD1 or TRBD2 (5 bases each). Here the CDR3 reads CASSQDWTGRTDTQYF. The CDR3 DNA reads as TGCGCCAGCAGCCAAGATTGGACGGGACGCACAGATACGCAGTATTTT.